This T cell receptor beta chain comes out of a study of blood T cell repertoires in COVID-19. At the level of the study: The study drew acute and convalescent COVID-19 samples from the United States, Italy and Spain. Nucleic acid was either cDNA or gDNA, and it came from T cells, B-cell-depleted T cells, or PBMCs.

This clone was found once. As originally analysed: It was from reference gene primer amplification that nucleated cell counts were estimated. Repertoires were generated with immunoSEQ multiplex PCR, while TCRdb's copy carries only in-frame clones and drops some. Clonal size and the V and J genes are those of that table, whereas D and trimming came from the DNA. The sample includes under 150,000 clones, less than 90% of them seen just once. This receptor was taken from a man aged 80 or over with acute or convalescent COVID-19. Sequencing used peripheral blood.

CDR3 region: CASSFGTGDTEAFF. CDR3 sequence (DNA): TGTGCCAGCAGCTTTGGGACAGGGGATACTGAAGCTTTCTTT. The genes are TRBV11-3 and TRBJ1-1, with TRBD1 identical over 10 bases. The length of the CDR3 is 14 residues. Germline V gene data show CDR1 as SGHNT and CDR2 as YENEEA. Trimming took 3 bases from V and 5 from J; bases not matched to a gene: 3.